These 20 T cell receptor beta chains were all obtained from the same sample, sequenced in a study of Graves' ophthalmopathy and Graves' hyperthyroidism. Amplified TCR beta CDR3 regions were obtained using RNA transcripts as template. In the first round, RT-PCR was carried out with HTBI primers, and a multiplex PCR formed the second round. Each CDR3 protein is one row after TCRdb ran MiXCR on the multiplex PCR reads. The sample gives 300,000 to 350,000 distinct CDR3 sequences, 15% to 20% of which show up once; approximately 13% is in the top ten. Sequences were obtained from peripheral blood. The receptors stem from an adult man with Graves' ophthalmopathy.

This clonotype was counted at least ten times. This chain links TRBV7-9 with TRBJ2-7, with 8 positions matching TRBD2. Looked up from germline, CDR1 is SEHNR and CDR2 is FQNEAQ (reference sequence). The V and J ends lost 5 bases and 2 bases, in that order; junction bases with no gene match: 5. The CDR3 has 14 amino acids. The DNA for the CDR3 is TGTGCCAGCAGCACAAGCGGGAGTGCCTACGAGCAGTACTTC. This gives the protein CASSTSGSAYEQYF.

This clonotype was recorded many times. The chain uses TRBV12-3 or TRBV12-4 and TRBJ1-4; the D gene is possibly TRBD1 (6 bases). V was trimmed by 3 bases and J by 7 bases, leaving 15 bases between them. The CDR3 spans 15 residues. The CDR3 reads CASSFPKKGGEKLFF. CDR3 bases: TGTGCCAGCAGTTTTCCCAAAAAAGGGGGTGAAAAACTGTTTTTT.

This clonotype was recorded at least ten times. This chain links TRBV4-2 with TRBJ1-1; TRBD1 agrees at 10 bases. The CDR3 sequence is 18 residues long. Germline loops: CDR1 LGHNA, CDR2 YNFKEQ. V was clipped by 0 bases and J by 0 bases; unmatched bases: 7. The CDR3 bases are TGTGCCAGCAGCCAAGAAGGGGGACAGGGGATCATGAACACTGAAGCTTTCTTT. Its protein product is CASSQEGGQGIMNTEAFF.

This clonotype was observed many times. This chain links TRBV4-1 with TRBJ1-3; D remains unclear. V lost 1 base to trimming and J lost 4 bases, with 5 bases between them. Germline loops: CDR1 MGHRA, CDR2 YSYEKL. This CDR3 has 13 residues. CDR3 sequence reads: CASSQGGGNTIYF. The DNA of the CDR3 is TGCGCCAGCAGCCAAGGTGGGGGAAACACCATATATTTT.

The table lists this clonotype with many counts. The chain combines TRBV6-1 with TRBJ2-7; D is ambiguous. CDR1 and CDR2 from the germline V gene are MNHNS and SASEGT. With 4 bases removed from V and 0 bases from J, the gap between germline ends came to 10 bases. This CDR3 spans 14 amino acids. The CDR3 bases are TGTGCCAGCAGTGGGGTAGGCAGCTCCTACGAGCAGTACTTC. Protein sequence: CASSGVGSSYEQYF.

At least ten counts were recorded for this clonotype. J is TRBJ1-1 and V is TRBV19; unclear D gene. This CDR3 contains 18 residues. CDR1 and CDR2 from the germline V gene are LNHDA and SQIVND (reference sequence). The V and J ends lost 0 bases and 2 bases respectively, with 19 bases between them. The CDR3 reads CASSIDLTQAGFNTEAFF. CDR3 sequence (DNA): TGTGCCAGTAGTATAGATCTCACCCAGGCGGGCTTTAACACTGAAGCTTTCTTT.

There are many counts of this clonotype. V is TRBV6-1 and J is TRBJ2-5; D is possibly TRBD1 (5 bases). Per germline, CDR1 MNHNS and CDR2 SASEGT. The CDR3 spans 14 residues. Trimming removed 2 bases at V and 6 bases at J, with 13 bases between. The CDR3, as DNA: TGTGCCAGCAGTGAATCGGCAGGGCCCAAGACCCAGTACTTC. Protein sequence: CASSESAGPKTQYF.

This clonotype turned up a few times. V is TRBV25-1 and J is TRBJ2-2; 7 bases map to TRBD1. The CDR3 length is 15 residues. CDR1 is MGHDK and CDR2 is SYGVNS in the germline V gene. With 5 bases clipped from V and 1 base from J, the junction kept 4 bases outside the gene matches. CDR3: CASSSAGGNTGELFF. CDR3 DNA: TGTGCCAGCAGTTCGGCAGGGGGGAACACCGGGGAGCTGTTTTTT.

This clonotype was recorded at least ten times. This chain connects TRBV12-3 or TRBV12-4 to TRBJ2-4; maybe TRBD2 (6 bases). This CDR3 is 14 amino acids long. Between the trimmed V and J ends, which lost 5 bases and 6 bases, there was a span of 14 bases. CDR3 in amino acids: CASSGGIPRNIQYF. The CDR3 nucleotides read TGTGCCAGCAGTGGAGGGATACCGCGAAACATTCAGTACTTC.

This clonotype was seen ten or more times. This rearrangement joins TRBV5-1 to TRBJ1-1; a possible D gene is TRBD1 (6 bases). The CDR3 is 14 residues long. V was trimmed by 5 bases and J by 4 bases, leaving 15 bases between them. Germline V gives CDR1 SGHRS, CDR2 YFSETQ. CDR3 region: CASSQGPGVTEAFF. The CDR3 DNA is TGCGCCAGCAGTCAGGGGCCCGGGGTCACTGAAGCTTTCTTT.

This clonotype was counted many times. The chain couples TRBV5-1 to TRBJ2-4; TRBD2 aligns across 7 bases. V was clipped by 0 bases and J by 3 bases; unmatched bases: 3. This CDR3 spans 15 amino acids. Germline loops: CDR1 SGHRS, CDR2 YFSETQ. CDR3 DNA: TGCGCCAGCAGCTTGGGGTCGGGGGGCAAAAACATTCAGTACTTC. Translating gives CASSLGSGGKNIQYF.

The chain carries TRBV6-2 or TRBV6-3 and TRBJ2-7; the D gene could be TRBD1 or TRBD2 (5 bases each). This CDR3 has 11 amino acids. Germline CDR1 is MNHEY and CDR2 is SVGEGT. Between the trimmed V and J ends, which lost 8 bases and 5 bases, there was a span of 10 bases. The CDR3 DNA reads TGTGCCAGCCACGAGGGGAACGAGCAGTACTTC. Protein: CASHEGNEQYF.

This clonotype has at least ten counts. This rearrangement joins TRBV3-1 to TRBJ2-5, with TRBD2 identical over 16 bases. Trimming cost V 4 bases and J 5 bases; bases outside gene matches: 7. Germline CDR1 LGHDT, CDR2 YNNKEL (reference sequence). The CDR3 runs 17 residues. CDR3 sequence: CASSPGLAGGPVETQYF. The CDR3 region has the DNA TGTGCCAGCAGCCCGGGACTAGCGGGGGGGCCGGTTGAGACCCAGTACTTC.

This clonotype was picked up many times. The chain has TRBV3-1 and TRBJ2-7, with 8 positions matching TRBD1. From germline, CDR1 is LGHDT and CDR2 YNNKEL (reference sequence). J gave up 3 bases and V 0 bases, and 1 base lay outside the gene matches. The CDR3 consists of 14 residues. The CDR3 sequence: CASSQETGGYEQYF. The DNA for the CDR3 is TGTGCCAGCAGCCAAGAAACAGGGGGCTACGAGCAGTACTTC.

This clonotype was recorded at least ten times. The chain uses TRBV30 and TRBJ1-2; D is perhaps TRBD1 (5 bases). The V gene's germline CDR1 is GTSNPN and CDR2 SVGIG (reference sequence). The V and J ends lost 5 bases and 3 bases respectively, with 10 bases between them. The CDR3 is 12 residues long. This CDR3 is CAWGTEDYGYTF. In DNA, the CDR3 is TGTGCCTGGGGGACGGAGGACTATGGCTACACCTTC. Combining the CDR3 with reference TRBV30 and TRBJ1-2 gives the whole variable domain SQTIHQWPATLVQPVGSPLSLECTVEGTSNPNLYWYRQAAGRGLQLLFYSVGIGQISSEVPQNLSASRPQDRQFILSSKKLLLSDSGFYLCAWGTEDYGYTFGSGTRLTVV.

The rearrangement links TRBV7-8 to TRBJ2-2; 11 positions agree with TRBD1. CDR3 length: 16 residues. After removal of 1 base from V and 6 bases from J, the junction contained 4 bases not matched to a gene. Germline CDR1 and CDR2: SGHVS and FQNEAQ. The CDR3 spells CASSLGDRGVPGELFF. The DNA of the CDR3 is TGTGCCAGCAGCTTAGGGGACAGGGGGGTACCCGGGGAGCTGTTTTTT.

This clonotype was counted many times. This chain joins TRBV20-1 and TRBJ2-2; TRBD1 matches 8 bases. The CDR3 has 17 residues. V shed 0 bases, J shed 6 bases, and the junction held 12 bases outside the gene matches. Germline V gives CDR1 DFQATT, CDR2 SNEGSKA (reference sequence). The CDR3 protein is CSAREGPRRTGPGELFF. As DNA, the CDR3 is TGCAGTGCTAGAGAAGGCCCTCGACGGACAGGGCCCGGGGAGCTGTTTTTT.

In its sample, this clonotype was seen many times. The chain carries TRBV13 and TRBJ2-5; D is unresolved. Trimming removed 4 bases at V and 5 bases at J, with 17 bases between. The germline CDR1 and CDR2 sequences are PRHDT and FYEKMQ (reference sequence). The CDR3 has 15 residues. The CDR3, as DNA: TGTGCCAGCAGCTCGACGACCTGGGGTCATGAGACCCAGTACTTC. Translating gives CASSSTTWGHETQYF.

This clonotype has more than one count but fewer than ten. The V gene is TRBV12-3 or TRBV12-4, the J gene TRBJ2-7; 10 bases match TRBD1. CDR3 length: 14 amino acids. Trimming at V came to 6 bases and at J to 7 bases, leaving 9 bases not matched to a gene. The CDR3 DNA sequence: TGTGCCAGCAGCCCGGGACAGGGGCTTGGGGAGCAGTACTTC. It translates to CASSPGQGLGEQYF.

Only a few counts were recorded for this clonotype. The chain combines TRBV15 with TRBJ2-5; perhaps TRBD1 as D (6 bases). Trimming took off 7 bases at V and 4 bases at J, with 13 bases between the two ends. Germline CDR1 and CDR2: LNHNV and YYDKDF (reference sequence). The length of the CDR3 is 13 residues. The CDR3 DNA is TGTGCCACCAACACAGGGTCCGGAGAGACCCAGTACTTC. Residues: CATNTGSGETQYF. Full variable domain (outside the CDR3, taken from reference TRBV15 and TRBJ2-5): DAMVIQNPRYQVTQFGKPVTLSCSQTLNHNVMYWYQQKSSQAPKLLFHYYDKDFNNEADTPDNFQSRRPNTSFCFLDIRSPGLGDTAMYLCATNTGSGETQYFGPGTRLLVL.